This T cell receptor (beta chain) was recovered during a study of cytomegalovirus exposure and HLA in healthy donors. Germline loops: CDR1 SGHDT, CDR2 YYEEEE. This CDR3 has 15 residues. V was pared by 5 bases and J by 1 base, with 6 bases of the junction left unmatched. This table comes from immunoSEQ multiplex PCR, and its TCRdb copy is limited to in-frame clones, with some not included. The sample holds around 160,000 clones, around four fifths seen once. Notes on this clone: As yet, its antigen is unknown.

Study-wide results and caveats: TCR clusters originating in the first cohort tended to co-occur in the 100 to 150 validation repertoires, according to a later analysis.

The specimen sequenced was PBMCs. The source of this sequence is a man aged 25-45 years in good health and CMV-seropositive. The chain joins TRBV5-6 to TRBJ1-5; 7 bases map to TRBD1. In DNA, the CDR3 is TGTGCCAGCAGAAAGGGGGCGCGGAGCAATCAGCCCCAGCATTTT. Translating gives CASRKGARSNQPQHF.